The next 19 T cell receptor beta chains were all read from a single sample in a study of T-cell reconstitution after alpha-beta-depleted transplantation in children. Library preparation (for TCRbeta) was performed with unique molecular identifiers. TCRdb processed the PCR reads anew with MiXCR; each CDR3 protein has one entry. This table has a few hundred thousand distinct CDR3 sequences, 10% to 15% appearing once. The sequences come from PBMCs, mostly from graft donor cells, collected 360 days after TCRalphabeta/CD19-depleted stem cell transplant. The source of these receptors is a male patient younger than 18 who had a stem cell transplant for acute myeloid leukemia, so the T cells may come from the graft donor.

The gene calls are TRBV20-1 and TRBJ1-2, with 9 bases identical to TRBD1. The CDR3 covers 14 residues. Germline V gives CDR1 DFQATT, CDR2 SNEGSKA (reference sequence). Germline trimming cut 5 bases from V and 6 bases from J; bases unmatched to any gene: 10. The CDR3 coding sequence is TGCAGTGCTGCGCCGGGACAGGGAACCCATGGCTACACCTTC. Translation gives CSAAPGQGTHGYTF.

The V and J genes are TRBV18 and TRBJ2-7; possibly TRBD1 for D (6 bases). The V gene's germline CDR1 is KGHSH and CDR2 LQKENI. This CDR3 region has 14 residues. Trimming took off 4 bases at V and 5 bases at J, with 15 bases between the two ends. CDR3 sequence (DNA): TGTGCCAGCTCACAACGGACAGCGGACCACGAGCAGTACTTC. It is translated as CASSQRTADHEQYF.

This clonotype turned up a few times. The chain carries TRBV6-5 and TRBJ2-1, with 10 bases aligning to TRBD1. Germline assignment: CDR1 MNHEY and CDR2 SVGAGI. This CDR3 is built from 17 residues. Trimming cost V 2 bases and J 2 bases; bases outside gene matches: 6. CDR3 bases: TGTGCCAGCAGTTACGAAGGGGACAGGGGACCCTACAATGAGCAGTTCTTC. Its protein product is CASSYEGDRGPYNEQFF.

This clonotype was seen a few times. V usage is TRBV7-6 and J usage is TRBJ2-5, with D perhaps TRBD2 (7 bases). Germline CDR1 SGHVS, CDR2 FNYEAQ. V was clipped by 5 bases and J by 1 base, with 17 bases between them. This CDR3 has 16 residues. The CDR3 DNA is TGTGCCAGCAGCCTAGGGGGGGGAGTGCTCCAAGAGACCCAGTACTTC. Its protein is CASSLGGGVLQETQYF.

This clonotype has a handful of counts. The CDR3 bases are TGCAGCGTTGAAGTAACAGTTTCGAACTATGGCTACACCTTC. Amino acids: CSVEVTVSNYGYTF. The chain links TRBV29-1 to TRBJ1-2, with D unclear. This CDR3 spans 14 amino acids. Per germline, CDR1 SQVTM and CDR2 ANQGSEA. V was pared by 1 base and J by 2 bases, with 11 bases between. The entire variable domain, with the rest obtained from reference TRBV29-1 and TRBJ1-2, is as follows: SAVISQKPSRDICQRGTSLTIQCQVDSQVTMMFWYRQQPGQSLTLIATANQGSEATYESGFVIDKFPISRPNLTFSTLTVSNMSPEDSSIYLCSVEVTVSNYGYTFGSGTRLTVV.

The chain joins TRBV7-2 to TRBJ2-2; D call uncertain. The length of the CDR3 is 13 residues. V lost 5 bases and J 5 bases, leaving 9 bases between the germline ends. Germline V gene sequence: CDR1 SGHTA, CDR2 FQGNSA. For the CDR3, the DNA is TGTGCCAGCAGCGCCGCCCCAACCGGGGAGCTGTTTTTT. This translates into CASSAAPTGELFF.

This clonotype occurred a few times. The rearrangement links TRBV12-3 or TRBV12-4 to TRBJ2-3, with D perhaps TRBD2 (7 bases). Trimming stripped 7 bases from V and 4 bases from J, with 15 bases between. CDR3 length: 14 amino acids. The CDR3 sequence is CASTNNGGPDTQYF. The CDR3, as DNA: TGTGCCAGCACCAATAACGGGGGGCCAGATACGCAGTATTTT.

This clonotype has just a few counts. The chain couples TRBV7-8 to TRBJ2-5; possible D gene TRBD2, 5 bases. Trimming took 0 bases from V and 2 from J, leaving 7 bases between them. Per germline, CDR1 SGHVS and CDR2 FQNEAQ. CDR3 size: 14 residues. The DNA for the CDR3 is TGTGCCAGCAGCTTAGCGACTAAACAAGAGACCCAGTACTTC. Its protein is CASSLATKQETQYF.

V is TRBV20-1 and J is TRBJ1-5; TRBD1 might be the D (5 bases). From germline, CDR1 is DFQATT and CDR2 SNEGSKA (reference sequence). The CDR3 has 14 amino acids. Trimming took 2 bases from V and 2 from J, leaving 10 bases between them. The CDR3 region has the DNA TGCAGTGCTAGATCAGGGCAACGCAATCAGCCCCAGCATTTT. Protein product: CSARSGQRNQPQHF.

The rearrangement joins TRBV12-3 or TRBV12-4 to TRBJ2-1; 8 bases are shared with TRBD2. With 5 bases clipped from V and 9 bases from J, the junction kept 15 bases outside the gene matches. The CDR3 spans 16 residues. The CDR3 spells CASSRNEGPRGGEQFF. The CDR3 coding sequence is TGTGCCAGCAGTCGCAACGAGGGCCCTCGGGGGGGTGAGCAGTTCTTC.

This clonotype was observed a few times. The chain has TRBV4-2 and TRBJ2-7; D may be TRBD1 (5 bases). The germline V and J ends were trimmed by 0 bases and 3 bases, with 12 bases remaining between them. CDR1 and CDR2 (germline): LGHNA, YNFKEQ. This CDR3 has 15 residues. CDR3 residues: CASSQDDRQLYEQYF. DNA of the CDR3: TGTGCCAGCAGCCAAGATGACCGACAGCTCTACGAGCAGTACTTC.

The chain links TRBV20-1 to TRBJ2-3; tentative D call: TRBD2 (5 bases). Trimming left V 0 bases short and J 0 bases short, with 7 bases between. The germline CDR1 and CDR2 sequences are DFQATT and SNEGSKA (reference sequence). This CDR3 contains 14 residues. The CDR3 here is CSARDAGSTDTQYF. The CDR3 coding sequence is TGCAGTGCTAGAGACGCGGGTAGCACAGATACGCAGTATTTT.

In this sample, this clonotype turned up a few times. The CDR3 DNA reads TGTGCCAGCAGCCAAGAGGCTCTTTGGTGGAGTGGCTACACCTTC. It encodes CASSQEALWWSGYTF. The rearrangement joins TRBV14 to TRBJ1-2; D remains ambiguous. Between the trimmed V and J ends, which lost 0 bases and 7 bases, there was a span of 15 bases. The CDR3 has 15 amino acids. Germline CDR1 reads SGHDN; CDR2 reads FVKESK.

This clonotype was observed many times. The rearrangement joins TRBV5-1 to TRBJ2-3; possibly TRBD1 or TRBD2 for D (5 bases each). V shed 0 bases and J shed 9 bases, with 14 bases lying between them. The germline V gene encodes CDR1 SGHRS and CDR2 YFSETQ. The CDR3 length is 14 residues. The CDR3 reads CASSLDQGSGTQYF. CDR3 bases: TGCGCCAGCAGCTTGGACCAGGGTTCGGGGACGCAGTATTTT.

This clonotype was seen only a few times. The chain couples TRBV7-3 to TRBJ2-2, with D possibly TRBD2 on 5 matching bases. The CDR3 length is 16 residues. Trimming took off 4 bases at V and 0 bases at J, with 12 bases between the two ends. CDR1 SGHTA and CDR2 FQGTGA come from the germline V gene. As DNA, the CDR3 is TGTGCCAGCAGCTCTGGACTCCTCGCGAACACCGGGGAGCTGTTTTTT. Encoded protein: CASSSGLLANTGELFF.

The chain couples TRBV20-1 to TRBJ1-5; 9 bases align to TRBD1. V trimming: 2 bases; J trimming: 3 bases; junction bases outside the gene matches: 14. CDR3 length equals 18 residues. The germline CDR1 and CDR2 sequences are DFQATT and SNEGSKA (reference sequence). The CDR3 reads CSARPGQGIQTINQPQHF. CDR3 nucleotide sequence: TGCAGTGCTAGACCGGGACAGGGTATCCAAACGATCAATCAGCCCCAGCATTTT.

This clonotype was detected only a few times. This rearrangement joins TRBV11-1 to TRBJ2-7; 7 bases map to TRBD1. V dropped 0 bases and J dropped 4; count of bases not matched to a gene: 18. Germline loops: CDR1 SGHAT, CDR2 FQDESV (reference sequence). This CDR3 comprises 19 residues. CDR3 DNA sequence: TGTGCCAGCAGCTTAGCGCGATCAGGTCGCTGGGACAGTGAGTACGAGCAGTACTTC. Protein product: CASSLARSGRWDSEYEQYF.

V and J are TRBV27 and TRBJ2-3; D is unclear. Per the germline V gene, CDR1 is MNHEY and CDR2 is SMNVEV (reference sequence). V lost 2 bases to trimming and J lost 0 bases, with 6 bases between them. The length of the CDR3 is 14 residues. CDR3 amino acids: CASSLMGSTDTQYF. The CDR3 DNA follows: TGTGCCAGCAGTTTAATGGGGAGCACAGATACGCAGTATTTT.

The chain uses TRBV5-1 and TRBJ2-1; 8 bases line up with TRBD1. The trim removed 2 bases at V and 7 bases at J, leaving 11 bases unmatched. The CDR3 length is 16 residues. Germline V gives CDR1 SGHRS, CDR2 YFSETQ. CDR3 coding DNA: TGCGCCAGCAGCTTACAACGGGACAGGCCAGTGAATGAGCAGTTCTTC. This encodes CASSLQRDRPVNEQFF.